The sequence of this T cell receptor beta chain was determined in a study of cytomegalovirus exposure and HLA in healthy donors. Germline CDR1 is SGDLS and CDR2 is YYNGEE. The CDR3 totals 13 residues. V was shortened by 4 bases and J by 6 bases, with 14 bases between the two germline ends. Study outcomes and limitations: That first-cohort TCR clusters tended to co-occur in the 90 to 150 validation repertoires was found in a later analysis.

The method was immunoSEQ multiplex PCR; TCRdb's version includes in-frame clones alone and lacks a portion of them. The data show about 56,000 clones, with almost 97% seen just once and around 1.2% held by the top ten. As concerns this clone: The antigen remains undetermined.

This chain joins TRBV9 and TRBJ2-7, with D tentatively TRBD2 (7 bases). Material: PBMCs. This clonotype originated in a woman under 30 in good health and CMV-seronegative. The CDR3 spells CASSPRGGGEQYF. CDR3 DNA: TGTGCCAGCAGCCCCCGGGGAGGGGGCGAGCAGTACTTC.